The rows below give T cell receptor beta chains drawn from one sample of a study of cytomegalovirus exposure and HLA in healthy donors. Data came from immunoSEQ multiplex PCR; TCRdb stores just in-frame clones and leaves some out. The sample consists of about 69,000 clones, 96% of them appearing once. Sequencing was performed on PBMCs. The receptors here all came from a woman under 30 in good health and CMV-seropositive. Each CDR3 is given with its conserved first and last residue. The D gene is left open where the match is weak. Part of the rows lack a size; the others show once, few, many or a class for expanded clones.

CDR3 protein | CDR3 DNA | V gene | clone size | J gene | D gene
CASSPGGMSNQPQHF | TGTGCCAGCTCCCCAGGGGGCATGTCTAATCAGCCCCAGCATTTT | TRBV18 | - | TRBJ1-5 | TRBD1
CASSQELAGSSGANVLTF | TGTGCCAGCAGCCAAGAACTAGCGGGTAGCTCTGGGGCCAACGTCCTGACTTTC | TRBV4-2 | - | TRBJ2-6 | TRBD2
CASSLESSYEQYF | TGTGCCAGCAGCTTAGAGAGCTCCTACGAGCAGTACTTC | TRBV7-2 | - | TRBJ2-7 | -
CASSSLGTGSYGYTF | TGTGCCAGCAGCTCACTCGGGACAGGGTCCTATGGCTACACCTTC | TRBV7-9 | once | TRBJ1-2 | TRBD1
CASSRTSSGSNSPVLTF | TGTGCCAGCAGTCGTACCTCTAGCGGGAGCAACTCTCCGGTCCTGACTTTC | TRBV2 | - | TRBJ2-6 | TRBD2
CASSERQGDEQYF | TGCGCCAGCAGCGAAAGACAGGGGGACGAGCAGTACTTC | TRBV4-1 | - | TRBJ2-7 | TRBD1
CASNRGGALDGYTF | TGTGCCAGCAATCGGGGGGGCGCGCTGGATGGCTACACCTTC | TRBV11-2 | - | TRBJ1-2 | -
CASTEGLQGPRSEQYF | TGTGCCAGCACTGAAGGGCTACAGGGCCCCAGAAGCGAGCAGTACTTC | TRBV2 | - | TRBJ2-7 | -
CASSHSYRQGSSYGYTF | TGCGCCAGCAGCCATTCTTACCGACAGGGCTCTTCCTATGGCTACACCTTC | TRBV4-3 | - | TRBJ1-2 | TRBD1
CASSQSNQPQHF | TGTGCCAGCAGCCAGAGCAATCAGCCCCAGCATTTT | TRBV7-2 | - | TRBJ1-5 | -
CASSDSTKPGTKETQYF | TGTGCCAGCAGTGACTCGACGAAACCCGGGACAAAAGAGACCCAGTACTTC | TRBV6-4 | - | TRBJ2-5 | -
CASSQEQGAFPNEQFF | TGTGCCAGCAGCCAGGAACAGGGGGCTTTCCCCAATGAGCAGTTCTTC | TRBV14 | - | TRBJ2-1 | TRBD1
CASTLKPVDLTEAFF | TGTGCCAGCACCTTAAAGCCGGTGGACTTAACTGAAGCTTTCTTT | TRBV6-6 | - | TRBJ1-1 | -
CASSPRTRDRANYGYTF | TGTGCCAGCAGTCCCCGAACCCGGGACAGGGCAAACTATGGCTACACCTTC | TRBV28 | - | TRBJ1-2 | TRBD1
CASSQGHLNIQYF | TGCGCCAGCAGCCAGGGACACTTAAACATTCAGTACTTC | TRBV5-1 | - | TRBJ2-4 | -
CASTFRVPQPQHF | TGTGCCAGCACATTCAGGGTACCTCAGCCCCAGCATTTT | TRBV28 | - | TRBJ1-5 | -
CASSIRQGNYGYTF | TGTGCCAGCAGCATTAGACAGGGAAACTATGGCTACACCTTC | TRBV5-4 | - | TRBJ1-2 | TRBD1
CASSPVGAGNQPQHF | TGTGCCAGCTCACCGGTGGGGGCTGGCAATCAGCCCCAGCATTTT | TRBV18 | - | TRBJ1-5 | -
CASSEPGLGTDTQYF | TGTGCCAGCAGCGAACCGGGACTAGGGACAGATACGCAGTATTTT | TRBV5-6 | - | TRBJ2-3 | TRBD2
CASTPTSGSSDEQYF | TGTGCCAGCACCCCCACTAGCGGGAGTTCCGACGAGCAGTACTTC | TRBV6-1 | once | TRBJ2-7 | TRBD2
CAWSVGGVGKTQYF | TGTGCCTGGAGTGTAGGCGGGGTTGGCAAGACCCAGTACTTC | TRBV30 | once | TRBJ2-5 | -
CASSLDLGGGPGELFF | TGTGCCAGCAGCTTAGATCTCGGGGGGGGCCCCGGGGAGCTGTTTTTT | TRBV11-3 | once | TRBJ2-2 | TRBD2
CASSLGGYSNEKLFF | TGTGCCAGCAGCTTAGGAGGGTATAGTAATGAAAAACTGTTTTTT | TRBV7-9 | - | TRBJ1-4 | -
CASSFGQGSNQPQHF | TGTGCCAGCAGTTTCGGACAGGGAAGCAATCAGCCCCAGCATTTT | TRBV27 | - | TRBJ1-5 | TRBD1
CASSMDKSYEQYF | TGTGCCAGCAGCATGGACAAATCCTACGAGCAGTACTTC | TRBV7-2 | - | TRBJ2-7 | -